The following is a T cell receptor beta chain sequence with its context. Its antigen specificity is not known. Base qualities are missing; no much larger clone stands one base away. The immunoSEQ Assay, a bias-controlled multiplex PCR, was used to amplify TCRbeta CDR3 regions from genomic DNA. In the original analysis: The number of nucleated cells in each sample was estimated from the amplification of reference gene primers within the assay. Sequence reads were collapsed and filtered to measure the absolute abundance of every unique TCRbeta CDR3 rearrangement. For each sample, productive Simpson clonality was calculated as the square root of Simpson's diversity index across productive rearrangements. The table comes from immuneACCESS by way of TCRdb, which keeps in-frame sequences with V and J called. Part of the clones is missing from these tables; in studies checked, under half for an unresolved V gene and the rest for unknown reasons. D and trimming come from the DNA, and the V and J calls and clone size come from that table. This sample lists about 200,000 clones; 86% were detected once. Of the sample, 4.5% to 6.5% is held by the ten largest clones.

Participants in the prospective study were aged about 18 to 89 years, lived in about two dozen United States geographic areas, and enrolled through a virtual design. In the prospective study, cohorts were assigned on the basis of participant-reported clinical history obtained from a screening survey and a study questionnaire. In the prospective study, mobile phlebotomists collected whole blood, serum and a nasopharyngeal or oropharyngeal swab from each participant. Over a roughly two-month period, participants in the prospective study had the option of providing additional blood draws and questionnaires. Blood samples from the prospective study were shipped frozen or at room temperature prior to DNA extraction. As encoded in the germline V gene, CDR1 is KGHDR while CDR2 is SFDVKD. V loses 7 bases of germline sequence and J loses 3 bases, and the interval between the two ends is 19 bases. The CDR3 runs 16 residues from the cysteine to the phenylalanine. Of all the DNA, just the CDR3 is kept, 48 bases in frame from base 1.

The entry originates in a study of blood T cell repertoires in COVID-19 (dated by TCRdb to between 2020 and 2021). The study in broad terms: Samples covering the acute and convalescent phases of COVID-19 were provided by collaborators in the United States, Italy and Spain. The prospective study material was composed of cDNA or gDNA derived from T cells, B-cell-depleted T cells, or PBMCs. Subjects who had been exposed to COVID-19, were actively infected with it, or had recovered from it provided the deeply sampled blood TCRbeta repertoires that made up the dataset. The repertoires were made available in a free public database intended to serve as a resource for research on the immune response to SARS-CoV-2. The samples were drawn from two sources: the first 160 participants of the ongoing ImmuneRACE study, and over 1,000 subjects contributed by 6 global collaborators. Nearly every sample came with metadata listing a de-identified subject ID, COVID-19 status, age in years and sex. Where available, HLA class I and class II types were obtained from metadata supplied by the sample provider rather than from assay-based typing.

Results and caveats for the whole study, not just this receptor: Clinical and demographic metadata were provided uncurated, with the amount varying by source and participant.

This TCR was sampled from a man aged 35 to 55 with acute COVID-19. The chain was built from TRBV24-1 and TRBJ2-3; TRBD2 might be the D gene, on 7 matching bases. The sequenced sample was PBMCs or T cells enriched from blood (not recorded which). The CDR3: CATSTKQGAGTDTQYF. The DNA reads as follows: TGTGCCACCAGCACCAAACAGGGAGCGGGGACAGATACGCAGTATTTT.